This T cell receptor (beta chain) was obtained from a study of shared clonotypes between healthy human individuals. This CDR3 is built from 14 residues. The V and J ends lost 0 bases and 1 base respectively, with 8 bases between them. Per the germline V gene, CDR1 is SGDLS and CDR2 is YYNGEE. Naive CD8 populations comprised CD45RO-negative cells positively selected for CCR7, excluding terminally differentiated effector memory CD45RA+ cells. This clone was found once. This specimen includes other DNA sequences encoding the same CDR3. Profiled with immunoSEQ multiplex PCR; TCRdb holds only in-frame clones, not every one. The profile shows some 2 million clones, approximately 94% of them singletons.

Sequences were obtained from naive CD8+ T cells sorted from blood. The TCR originated in a man between 18 and 29 years old in good health. The chain recombines TRBV9 with TRBJ2-7, with D tentatively TRBD1 (6 bases). CDR3 sequence reads: CASSVGQESYEQYF. DNA for the CDR3: TGTGCCAGCAGCGTAGGACAGGAGTCCTACGAGCAGTACTTC.